This TCR beta chain was sequenced for a study of blood T cell repertoires in COVID-19. Turning to the study itself: From T cells, B-cell-depleted T cells, or PBMCs came the material, which was cDNA or gDNA.

Unmatched junction bases numbered 5, after V lost 5 bases and J lost 1 base. There are 15 residues in the CDR3. Germline assignment: CDR1 LNHDA and CDR2 SQIVND (reference sequence). Original methodology: Amplification of reference gene primers provided the estimated nucleated cell counts. The protocol was immunoSEQ multiplex PCR, while the TCRdb copy is restricted to in-frame clones and leaves out a portion. The V and J calls and clone size were taken over from that table, and D and trimming were inferred from the DNA. Of a few hundred thousand clones listed, more than 85% are singletons. Residents of 24 US areas, aged about 18 to 100 years, made up the participants. Recovery among Cohort 3 donors was established by two negative PCRs, clearance, or symptom resolution.

The sample was PBMCs or T cells enriched from blood (not recorded which). The chain couples TRBV19 to TRBJ1-3, with TRBD1 matching over 7 bases. The source is a woman aged 45-60 years who had recovered from COVID-19. The CDR3 loop is CASSGQASSGNTIYF. The CDR3 region has the DNA TGTGCCAGTAGTGGACAGGCTAGTTCTGGAAACACCATATATTTT.